This record covers a single T cell receptor beta chain. Its specificity is unknown. Then a second PCR, running roughly 7 to 11 cycles, was carried out with a sample-barcoded 5' primer and a J-beta primer mix. Every cDNA molecule carried a tag from a template-switch adaptor bearing 12 random nucleotides. Sequencing of every sample gave 3 million or more CDR3-containing paired-end reads. TCRdb itself ran the 5' RACE reads through MiXCR, one entry per CDR3 protein. The sample yields some 1.6 million distinct CDR3 sequences, 34% seen once. This entry belongs to a study of blood T cells in healthy people across ages. Study conclusions and caveats: As age increased, TCR beta diversity per million T cells fell in a roughly linear fashion.

The ends were cut back, 1 base at V and 4 bases at J, with 10 bases in the middle. Germline V gives CDR1 SGHTA, CDR2 FQGTGA. The CDR3 length is 14 residues. Researchers isolated at least 7 million PBMCs per sample. J is TRBJ1-2 and V is TRBV7-3; D is perhaps TRBD1 (5 bases). The sample taken for sequencing was blood. This TCR came from a young woman in good health. The CDR3 region is CASSLIPDSYGYTF. The CDR3 DNA sequence: TGTGCCAGCAGCTTAATCCCCGACAGCTATGGCTACACCTTC.